The sample holds a few counts of the clone carrying this TCR beta chain. Its antigen is not identified. The record originates from a study of tumour-infiltrating T cells in Burkitt lymphoma. As for the study in general: This cohort included all epidemiological subtypes of Burkitt lymphoma. Survival, overall and progression-free, tracked with productive clonality.

General study findings and limits: Many Burkitt lymphoma patients shared several public clonotypes.

Sequencing used immunoSEQ multiplex PCR; TCRdb keeps in-frame clones, though not all of them. This sample yields tens of thousands of clones, of which roughly 30% are seen a single time; 2.9% belongs to the top ten. Sample: tumor tissue. The clonotype originates from a human donor with Burkitt lymphoma.

As DNA, the CDR3 is TGTGCCAGCAGTTTCCTGGGGCCAAGCTACGAGCAGTACTTC. Translated: CASSFLGPSYEQYF. The V gene is TRBV27, the J gene TRBJ2-7; D possibly corresponds to TRBD1 (5 bases). The CDR3 is 14 residues long. V was clipped by 3 bases and J by 3 bases, with 12 bases between them. Germline V gene sequence: CDR1 MNHEY, CDR2 SMNVEV (reference sequence).